The sequence of this T cell receptor beta chain was determined in a study of quantifying T cell responses using KT2 cells. Across the study: RNA was reverse transcribed with TCR alpha and beta constant-region primers.

The cDNA 3' end received a ligated oligonucleotide with a UMI. The first PCR ran 4 to 5 cycles with an equimolar RC1.1 and RC1.2 beta primer mix. Using its own MiXCR run on the UMI-ligation and nested PCR reads, TCRdb lists one record per CDR3 protein. This sample has tens of thousands of distinct CDR3 sequences, with more than 9% found just once. The specimen sequenced was PBMCs spiked with cells of the T cell clone KT2. The clonotype was recovered from a human donor.

CDR3 DNA sequence: TGTGCCAGCATAGCATACTCTGGGGCCAACGTCCTGACTTTC. Translated, it gives CASIAYSGANVLTF. This sequence joins TRBV2 and TRBJ2-6, with D unclear. V was shortened by 7 bases and J by 0 bases, with 7 bases between the two germline ends. Germline V gives CDR1 SNHLY, CDR2 FYNNEI. The CDR3 loop spans 14 amino acids.